These T cell receptor beta chains were read from a single sample in a study of Graves' ophthalmopathy and Graves' hyperthyroidism. TCRdb re-analysed the multiplex PCR reads in MiXCR, keeping a single row per CDR3 protein. The table lists hundreds of thousands of distinct CDR3 sequences, 22% of them singletons, with roughly 6.9% in the top ten. Material for sequencing was peripheral blood. These receptors came from a woman younger than 35 with stable Graves' hyperthyroidism. Some clones in this sample may be carry-over from other donors' samples. The CDR3 runs from the conserved cysteine through the conserved F or W. A D gene is named only where the DNA matches it firmly. Size is stated for part of the rows, as once, few or many counts, or as a class when the clone is expanded.

v_call	j_call	d_call	clone_size	cdr3_aa	cdr3_nt
TRBV6-5	TRBJ2-5	TRBD1	many	CASSRGQGARETQYF	TGTGCCAGCAGCAGGGGACAGGGGGCCCGGGAGACCCAGTACTTC
TRBV28	TRBJ1-5	.	many	CASSELGAVSSNQPQHF	TGTGCCAGCAGTGAACTCGGGGCGGTATCTAGCAATCAGCCCCAGCATTTT
TRBV6-5	TRBJ2-5	.	.	CASSYGAGASVVGTQYF	TGTGCCAGCAGTTACGGGGCGGGGGCCTCCGTGGTTGGGACCCAGTACTTC
TRBV11-2	TRBJ1-2	.	many	CASSLDETFNYGYTF	TGTGCCAGCAGCTTAGATGAGACATTTAACTATGGCTACACCTTC
TRBV27	TRBJ1-1	.	.	CASSLDLRDTEAFF	TGTGCCAGCAGTTTAGACCTTCGAGACACTGAAGCTTTCTTT
TRBV11-1	TRBJ1-6	.	many	CASSRLQTGTPSSYNSPLHF	TGTGCCAGCAGCAGACTTCAAACCGGGACACCTAGCTCCTATAATTCACCCCTCCACTTT
TRBV30	TRBJ1-5	.	once	CAWSSAEGPQHF	TGTGCCTGGAGCTCAGCCGAGGGGCCCCAGCATTTT
TRBV30	TRBJ2-2	.	few	CAWKNRVGGPGELFF	TGTGCCTGGAAAAACAGGGTTGGGGGTCCCGGGGAGCTGTTTTTT
TRBV11-2	TRBJ2-4	.	many	CASRRPGRVAKNIQYF	TGTGCCAGCAGACGGCCGGGACGAGTAGCCAAAAACATTCAGTACTTC
TRBV6-2/TRBV6-3	TRBJ1-5	TRBD1	.	CASALTGDVPQHF	TGTGCCAGCGCCTTGACAGGGGACGTGCCCCAGCATTTT
TRBV7-6	TRBJ2-2	.	many	CASSLADWNTGELFF	TGTGCCAGCAGCTTAGCTGACTGGAACACCGGGGAGCTGTTTTTT
TRBV6-2/TRBV6-3	TRBJ2-5	.	.	CASTPFSLGQETQYF	TGTGCCAGCACTCCGTTCTCACTTGGACAAGAGACCCAGTACTTC
TRBV20-1	TRBJ2-4	.	.	CSARDRLAKNIQYF	TGCAGTGCTAGAGATCGGCTAGCCAAAAACATTCAGTACTTC
TRBV6-2/TRBV6-3	TRBJ1-2	TRBD1	few	CASRRLGTAQTANYGYTF	TGTGCCAGCAGGCGCTTAGGGACAGCCCAAACGGCCAACTATGGCTACACCTTC
TRBV20-1	TRBJ2-7	TRBD2	many	CSASTGLADEQYF	TGCAGTGCTAGTACCGGACTAGCAGACGAGCAGTACTTC
TRBV9	TRBJ2-5	TRBD2	.	CASSTSTSGGGETQYF	TGTGCCAGCAGCACTTCGACTAGCGGGGGGGGCGAGACCCAGTACTTC
TRBV10-3	TRBJ1-1	.	few	CAISELRMTEAFF	TGTGCCATCAGTGAGCTGCGAATGACTGAAGCTTTCTTT
TRBV12-3/TRBV12-4	TRBJ2-5	.	many	CASSFASRPTQYF	TGTGCCAGCAGTTTTGCGAGCCGCCCGACCCAGTACTTC
TRBV6-5	TRBJ1-1	.	many	CASSYSGGNTEAFF	TGTGCCAGCAGTTACTCCGGGGGGAACACTGAAGCTTTCTTT
TRBV15	TRBJ2-5	TRBD2	.	CATSRRTSGGETQYF	TGTGCCACCAGCAGGAGGACTAGCGGGGGGGAGACCCAGTACTTC
TRBV11-2	TRBJ2-2	TRBD2	.	CASGGTINTGELFF	TGTGCCAGCGGCGGGACTATCAACACCGGGGAGCTGTTTTTT
TRBV12-3/TRBV12-4	TRBJ1-1	.	many	CTSSKGQAFEAFF	TGTACCAGCAGTAAGGGACAAGCCTTTGAAGCTTTCTTT
TRBV7-9	TRBJ1-2	.	.	CASSSIPGYYDYTF	TGTGCCAGCAGCTCGATCCCAGGATACTATGACTACACCTTC
TRBV6-1	TRBJ2-7	TRBD2	many	CASSVIPGLAGYFSYEQYF	TGTGCCAGCAGTGTCATCCCGGGACTAGCGGGTTATTTCTCCTACGAGCAGTACTTC
TRBV6-1	TRBJ2-7	TRBD1	many	CASSVRTGAYEQYF	TGTGCCAGCAGCGTCCGGACAGGGGCCTACGAGCAGTACTTC
TRBV18	TRBJ1-5	.	.	CASSPYNSNQPQHF	TGTGCCAGCTCACCTTATAATAGCAATCAGCCCCAGCATTTT
TRBV6-5	TRBJ1-1	.	few	CASSSPVGIMNTEAFF	TGTGCCAGCAGTTCACCCGTAGGGATCATGAACACTGAAGCTTTCTTT
TRBV20-1	TRBJ1-5	.	.	CSAAGRGNQPQHF	TGCAGTGCTGCCGGCAGGGGAAACCAGCCCCAGCATTTT
TRBV5-1	TRBJ2-2	.	.	CASSLPSTGTGELFF	TGCGCCAGCAGCTTACCTTCTACAGGCACCGGGGAGCTGTTTTTT
TRBV28	TRBJ2-5	.	many	CASSFTIETQYF	TGTGCCAGCAGTTTCACCATTGAGACCCAGTACTTC
TRBV7-2	TRBJ1-2	.	.	CASSLESGRYGYTF	TGTGCCAGCAGCTTAGAGAGCGGCCGCTATGGCTACACCTTC
TRBV7-8	TRBJ1-1	.	.	CASSLAGQGMTEAFF	TGTGCCAGCAGCTTAGCGGGGCAGGGAATGACTGAAGCTTTCTTT
TRBV12-3/TRBV12-4	TRBJ1-3	TRBD1	many	CATQGANGNTIYF	TGTGCCACCCAGGGGGCGAATGGAAACACCATATATTTT
TRBV18	TRBJ1-1	TRBD1	many	CASSPRVWTGESNTEAFF	TGTGCCAGCTCACCACGAGTCTGGACAGGGGAATCGAACACTGAAGCTTTCTTT
TRBV6-1	TRBJ1-1	TRBD1	many	CASSETGGASEAFF	TGTGCCAGCAGTGAAACAGGGGGCGCCTCTGAAGCTTTCTTT
TRBV18	TRBJ1-6	TRBD1	few	CASSPRQGKPLHF	TGTGCCAGCTCACCGAGACAGGGGAAACCCCTCCACTTT
TRBV5-1	TRBJ1-5	.	.	CASSSGPGLGQPQHF	TGCGCCAGCAGCTCTGGACCGGGACTTGGGCAGCCCCAGCATTTT
TRBV20-1	TRBJ1-1	TRBD1	many	CSDSDRGTEAFF	TGCAGTGACTCAGACAGGGGCACTGAAGCTTTCTTT
TRBV7-6	TRBJ2-5	.	.	CASSLGVTITFTPQETQYF	TGTGCCAGCAGCTTAGGGGTAACCATTACCTTTACCCCCCAAGAGACCCAGTACTTC
TRBV30	TRBJ2-7	.	.	CAWRGVTSKYEQYF	TGTGCCTGGAGAGGGGTGACCTCTAAGTACGAGCAGTACTTC
TRBV12-3/TRBV12-4	TRBJ2-7	TRBD2	.	CASTTSGGGYEQYF	TGTGCCAGCACGACTAGCGGGGGGGGCTACGAGCAGTACTTC
TRBV7-9	TRBJ2-7	.	many	CASSLAQGPTYEQYF	TGTGCCAGCAGCTTAGCGCAAGGGCCAACCTACGAGCAGTACTTC
TRBV10-3	TRBJ2-7	TRBD1	few	CAIRTGTGSYEQYF	TGTGCCATCAGGACAGGGACAGGCTCCTACGAGCAGTACTTC
TRBV15	TRBJ2-6	TRBD1	many	CAAGTGPPGANVLTF	TGTGCTGCCGGGACAGGGCCACCTGGGGCCAACGTCCTGACTTTC
TRBV6-1	TRBJ1-4	TRBD1	few	CASSQTGRNEKLFF	TGTGCCAGCAGTCAGACAGGGAGAAATGAAAAACTGTTTTTT
TRBV6-1	TRBJ2-7	TRBD1	many	CASTPTGASYEQYF	TGTGCCAGCACCCCAACAGGGGCGAGCTACGAGCAGTACTTC
TRBV19	TRBJ2-2	.	many	CASSIQGTNTGELFF	TGTGCCAGTAGTATCCAGGGGACGAACACCGGGGAGCTGTTTTTT
TRBV7-9	TRBJ1-2	.	few	CASSVGGSGYTF	TGTGCCAGTTCGGTGGGGGGATCTGGCTACACCTTC
TRBV6-4	TRBJ2-5	TRBD1	.	CASSDSPGGGMETQYF	TGTGCCAGCAGTGACTCGCCAGGGGGCGGGATGGAGACCCAGTACTTC
TRBV6-1	TRBJ1-2	.	few	CASNPGLNNYGYTF	TGTGCCAGCAACCCCGGGTTGAATAACTATGGCTACACCTTC
TRBV6-1	TRBJ2-5	TRBD2	many	CASSARLAGDGETQYF	TGTGCCAGCAGTGCTAGACTAGCGGGGGACGGAGAGACCCAGTACTTC
TRBV25-1	TRBJ2-7	.	many	CASTGWGGEQYF	TGTGCCAGTACGGGGTGGGGTGGCGAGCAGTACTTC
TRBV27	TRBJ2-2	TRBD2	few	CASSPYSGGDTGELFF	TGTGCCAGCAGTCCCTACTCTGGGGGGGACACCGGGGAGCTGTTTTTT
TRBV28	TRBJ2-7	TRBD1	.	CASSSGTGKYEQYF	TGTGCCAGCAGTTCCGGGACAGGGAAATACGAGCAGTACTTC